This T cell receptor beta chain came from a study of blood T cell repertoires in COVID-19. In the study's own analysis: The assay estimated nucleated cells by amplifying reference gene primers. Some clones are missing from TCRdb's copy, which holds only in-frame ones; the method was immunoSEQ multiplex PCR. V and J calls and clone size follow that table, whereas D and trimming were derived from the DNA. Here the sample spans over 200,000 clones, about 85% being singletons. With 0 bases clipped from V and 14 bases from J, the junction kept 3 bases outside the gene matches. Germline V gives CDR1 MNHEY, CDR2 SMNVEV (reference sequence). The CDR3 spans 13 residues. Individuals drawn from 24 US areas were about 18 to 100 years old.

Sequenced material: PBMCs or T cells enriched from blood (not recorded which). J is TRBJ1-4 and V is TRBV27; TRBD1 aligns across 10 bases. This TCR derives from a young man who had recovered from COVID-19. The CDR3 region is CASSLSSTGGLFF. CDR3 nucleotides: TGTGCCAGCAGTTTATCCTCGACAGGGGGCCTGTTTTTT.